The 20 T cell receptor beta chains in this list originate from one sample, sequenced in a study of shared clonotypes between healthy human individuals. TCRdb keeps only in-frame clones here, not all; method: immunoSEQ multiplex PCR. The data contain hundreds of thousands of clones, roughly 96% of them seen just once; the ten biggest clones take up 0.095% to 0.14%. Only CD45RO-negative cells positively selected for CCR7 counted as naive CD8 cells, so terminally differentiated effector memory CD45RA+ cells were excluded. Specimen: naive CD8+ T cells sorted from blood. The source of these receptors is a woman in her twenties or thirties in good health.

This chain uses TRBV10-3 with TRBJ1-2; possible D gene TRBD1, 5 bases. Trimming removed 0 bases from V and 4 bases from J, with 12 bases in between. The CDR3 loop spans 15 amino acids. Germline loops: CDR1 ENHRY, CDR2 SYGVKD. In DNA, the CDR3 is TGTGCCATCAGTGAGTCAGTAAGGGGAGGCTATGGCTACACCTTC. Amino acid sequence: CAISESVRGGYGYTF.

This clone was seen once. The CDR3: CASSPERESYEQYF. DNA of the CDR3: TGTGCCAGCTCACCCGAGCGGGAGTCCTACGAGCAGTACTTC. The V and J genes are TRBV18 and TRBJ2-7, with 8 bases aligning to TRBD2. This CDR3 region has 14 residues. The V segment lost 3 bases and the J segment 1 base; nucleotides outside the gene matches: 2. Germline lookup yields CDR1 KGHSH and CDR2 LQKENI.

This sequence joins TRBV5-4 and TRBJ2-2; D remains ambiguous. Germline CDR1 is SGHNT and CDR2 is YYREEE (reference sequence). V was pared by 5 bases and J by 3 bases, with 5 bases between. CDR3 length: 12 residues. Here the CDR3 DNA reads TGTGCCAGCAGTATGGACACCGGGGAGCTGTTTTTT. Translating it yields CASSMDTGELFF. Looking up the rest from reference TRBV5-4 and TRBJ2-2 gives the full variable domain: ETGVTQSPTHLIKTRGQQVTLRCSSQSGHNTVSWYQQALGQGPQFIFQYYREEENGRGNFPPRFSGLQFPNYSSELNVNALELDDSALYLCASSMDTGELFFGEGSRLTVL.

Concerning this clone: One junction end does not reproduce the germline sequence, and a read error may be involved. The chain joins TRBV4-2 to TRBJ2-7; 11 bases are shared with TRBD2. The CDR3 is made up of 17 amino acids. Germline V lookup: CDR1 LGHNA, CDR2 YNFKEQ. In nucleotides, the CDR3 is TGTGCCAGCAGCCTGTTGGGACTAGCGGTTAGCTCCCACGAGCAGTACTTC. It encodes CASSLLGLAVSSHEQYF.

J is TRBJ1-2 and V is TRBV2; possibly TRBD1 for D (5 bases). The CDR3 extends over 14 amino acids. Germline loops: CDR1 SNHLY, CDR2 FYNNEI. V was trimmed by 4 bases and J by 0 bases, leaving 9 bases between them. CDR3 bases: TGTGCCAGCAGTGCCCGGGACGCTAACTATGGCTACACCTTC. This sequence encodes CASSARDANYGYTF.

Points on this clone: The sample contains more than one DNA sequence encoding this CDR3. The chain uses TRBV7-9 and TRBJ2-1; D unclear. The CDR3 runs 12 residues. Trimming took 4 bases from V and 6 from J, leaving 7 bases between them. Germline CDR1 SEHNR, CDR2 FQNEAQ (reference sequence). The CDR3, as DNA: TGTGCCAGCAGCTCCGCCGGCAATGAGCAGTTCTTC. Translating it yields CASSSAGNEQFF.

This clone was counted once. The chain is built from TRBV7-6 and TRBJ2-3, with D uncertain. The CDR3 is made up of 14 amino acids. CDR1 and CDR2 (germline): SGHVS, FNYEAQ. Trimming stripped 5 bases from V and 7 bases from J, with 16 bases between. CDR3 amino acids: CASSPRPDQYTQYF. The CDR3 region has the DNA TGTGCCAGCAGCCCCAGACCAGACCAGTATACGCAGTATTTT.

The chain links TRBV5-1 to TRBJ2-5; TRBD1 matches 8 bases. Per germline, CDR1 SGHRS and CDR2 YFSETQ. The CDR3 totals 13 residues. Trimming cost V 4 bases and J 11 bases; bases outside gene matches: 10. CDR3 nucleotide sequence: TGCGCCAGCAGCGGGAGGACAGGGTTGGAGCAGTACTTC. Protein: CASSGRTGLEQYF.

V is TRBV28 and J is TRBJ2-7, with 8 bases that match TRBD1. The J segment lost 6 bases and the V segment lost 2 bases, leaving 12 bases of the junction unmatched. Germline CDR1 MDHEN, CDR2 SYDVKM. The CDR3 is 16 residues long. CDR3 nucleotides: TGTGCCAGCAGTTTAATGTTCGTCCAGGGGGCGTCCGAGCAGTACTTC. Its translation: CASSLMFVQGASEQYF.

The chain carries TRBV15 and TRBJ2-1, with 8 nucleotides matching TRBD1. This CDR3 comprises 14 residues. Trimming at V came to 8 bases and at J to 7 bases, leaving 10 bases not matched to a gene. Germline V CDR1 and CDR2: LNHNV, YYDKDF (reference sequence). CDR3 sequence (DNA): TGTGCCACCTCGGCAGGGGGCGTTATAAATGAGCAGTTCTTC. Encoded protein: CATSAGGVINEQFF. The full variable domain, in which reference TRBV15 and TRBJ2-1 provide the parts outside the CDR3, is DAMVIQNPRYQVTQFGKPVTLSCSQTLNHNVMYWYQQKSSQAPKLLFHYYDKDFNNEADTPDNFQSRRPNTSFCFLDIRSPGLGDTAMYLCATSAGGVINEQFFGPGTRLTVL.

The chain links TRBV6-1 to TRBJ2-3; perhaps TRBD1 as D (7 bases). In germline, CDR1 is MNHNS, CDR2 SASEGT. V lost 4 bases and J 1 base, leaving 12 bases between the germline ends. The CDR3 runs to 15 residues. Here the CDR3 reads CASSGRDSRTDTQYF. DNA for the CDR3: TGTGCCAGCAGTGGGAGGGACAGCCGCACAGATACGCAGTATTTT.

J is TRBJ2-1 and V is TRBV29-1; D call uncertain. Germline CDR1 and CDR2: SQVTM and ANQGSEA. V lost 6 bases, J lost 5 bases, and 11 bases lay in between. This CDR3 is built from 12 residues. CDR3 sequence (DNA): TGCAGCGTGCTAGTCGCCGACAATGAGCAGTTCTTC. Protein product: CSVLVADNEQFF.

DNA for the CDR3: TGCGCCAGCAGCCAAGACGGCGGGTTCTATGAAGCTTTCTTT. This gives the protein CASSQDGGFYEAFF. The V gene is TRBV4-1, the J gene TRBJ1-1; unclear D gene. The CDR3 totals 14 residues. Germline V gene data show CDR1 as MGHRA and CDR2 as YSYEKL. With 0 bases removed from V and 7 bases from J, the gap between germline ends came to 12 bases.

V is TRBV27 and J is TRBJ2-5; weak D call: TRBD1 (6 bases). The J call is in doubt because the DNA end fits TRBJ2-7 better. Germline assignment: CDR1 MNHEY and CDR2 SMNVEV (reference sequence). This CDR3 is 14 amino acids long. The CDR3 DNA reads TGTGCCAGCAAGTCCAGGGGTGAATCCTACGAGCAGTACTTC. As protein: CASKSRGESYEQYF.

The rearrangement joins TRBV27 to TRBJ2-2; TRBD2 agrees at 9 bases. Germline CDR1 and CDR2: MNHEY and SMNVEV (reference sequence). Trimming removed 3 bases from V and 0 bases from J; junction bases left unmatched: 17. The CDR3 is made up of 21 amino acids. The CDR3 reads CASSFPFGGAGGSPNTGELFF. Written as DNA, the CDR3 is TGTGCCAGCAGTTTTCCGTTCGGCGGGGCGGGAGGGTCTCCGAACACCGGGGAGCTGTTTTTT.

This clone was seen once. The chain combines TRBV2 with TRBJ1-1, with D possibly matching TRBD1 (6 bases). Germline CDR1 and CDR2: SNHLY and FYNNEI. The V end lost 7 bases, the J end lost 3 bases, and 12 bases lay between the germline ends. CDR3 length: 13 residues. The CDR3 bases are TGTGCCAGCACAGGGGTGGCGGACACTGAAGCTTTCTTT. Residues: CASTGVADTEAFF.

The V call is TRBV2, the J call TRBJ1-3; D unresolved. Germline assignment: CDR1 SNHLY and CDR2 FYNNEI. Trimming stripped 5 bases from V and 0 bases from J, with 11 bases between. The CDR3 has 15 amino acids. CDR3 loop: CASSFGRDSGNTIYF. CDR3 coding DNA: TGTGCCAGCAGTTTTGGACGGGACTCTGGAAACACCATATATTTT.

The rearrangement links TRBV11-2 to TRBJ2-5; the match to TRBD2 covers 12 bases. Germline V lookup: CDR1 SGHAT, CDR2 FQNNGV. The CDR3 covers 18 residues. Unmatched junction bases numbered 9, after V lost 1 base and J lost 3 bases. The DNA of the CDR3 is TGTGCCAGCAGCTTAGGGGCCTTCGGACTAGCGGGAAAAGAGACCCAGTACTTC. Translated, it gives CASSLGAFGLAGKETQYF. The variable domain in full, with the rest retrieved from reference TRBV11-2 and TRBJ2-5, is EAGVAQSPRYKIIEKRQSVAFWCNPISGHATLYWYQQILGQGPKLLIQFQNNGVVDDSQLPKDRFSAERLKGVDSTLKIQPAKLEDSAVYLCASSLGAFGLAGKETQYFGPGTRLLVL.

This clone was seen a single time. This chain connects TRBV5-6 to TRBJ2-7, with TRBD1 identical over 9 bases. Germline V CDR1 and CDR2: SGHDT, YYEEEE. There are 14 residues in the CDR3. Germline trimming cut 3 bases from V and 3 bases from J; bases unmatched to any gene: 4. In DNA, the CDR3 is TGTGCCAGCAGCTCCGGACAGGGGTTCTACGAGCAGTACTTC. Protein: CASSSGQGFYEQYF. The whole variable domain, filled in from reference TRBV5-6 and TRBJ2-7, reads DAGVTQSPTHLIKTRGQQVTLRCSPKSGHDTVSWYQQALGQGPQFIFQYYEEEERQRGNFPDRFSGHQFPNYSSELNVNALLLGDSALYLCASSSGQGFYEQYFGPGTRLTVT.

The chain is built from TRBV4-1 and TRBJ1-1; D is uncertain. CDR1 is MGHRA, CDR2 YSYEKL, per germline. V shed 4 bases and J shed 4 bases, with 10 bases lying between them. The CDR3 spans 13 residues. The CDR3 bases are TGCGCCAGCAGCCGACAAACCTCCACTGAAGCTTTCTTT. Its translation: CASSRQTSTEAFF.